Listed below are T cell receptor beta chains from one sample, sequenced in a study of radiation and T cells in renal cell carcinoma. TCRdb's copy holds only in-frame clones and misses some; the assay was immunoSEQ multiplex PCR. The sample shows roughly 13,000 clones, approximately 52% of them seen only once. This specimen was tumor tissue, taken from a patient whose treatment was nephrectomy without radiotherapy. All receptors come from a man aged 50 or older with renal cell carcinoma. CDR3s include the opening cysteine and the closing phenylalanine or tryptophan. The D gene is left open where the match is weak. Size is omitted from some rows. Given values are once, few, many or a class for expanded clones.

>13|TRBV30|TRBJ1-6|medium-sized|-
TGTGCCGTTGGGGCAGAACATAATTCACCCCTCCACTTT
CAVGAEHNSPLHF
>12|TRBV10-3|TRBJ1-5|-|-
TGTGCCATCAGTGACGGCAATCAGCCCCAGCATTTT
CAISDGNQPQHF
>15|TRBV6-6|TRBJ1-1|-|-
TGTGCCAGCAGTTACAATCCAGGGATGAACACTGAAGCTTTCTTT
CASSYNPGMNTEAFF
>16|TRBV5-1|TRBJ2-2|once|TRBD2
TGCGCCAGCAGCTTTACTAGCGGGGGGTCCACCGGGGAGCTGTTTTTT
CASSFTSGGSTGELFF
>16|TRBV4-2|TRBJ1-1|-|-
TGTGCCAGCAGCCAAGATTGGGTGGGGCCCTCGACTGAAGCTTTCTTT
CASSQDWVGPSTEAFF
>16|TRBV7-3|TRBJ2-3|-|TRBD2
TGTGCCAGCAGCTTCCCTCTAGCGGGGGACACAGATACGCAGTATTTT
CASSFPLAGDTDTQYF
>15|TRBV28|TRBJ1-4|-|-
TGTGCCAGCAGCCTAGAGGCTTCAACTAATGAAAAACTGTTTTTT
CASSLEASTNEKLFF
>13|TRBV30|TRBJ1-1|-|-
TGTGCCTGGAGCGAAGGGGTTTATACTGAAGCTTTCTTT
CAWSEGVYTEAFF
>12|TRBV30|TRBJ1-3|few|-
TGTGCCTGGAGTAGGACAGGAAACACCATATATTTT
CAWSRTGNTIYF
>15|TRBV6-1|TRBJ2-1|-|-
TGTGCCAGCAGTGCCATTGGGGGGGCTGCAAATGAGCAGTTCTTC
CASSAIGGAANEQFF
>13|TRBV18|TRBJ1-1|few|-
TGTGCCAGCTCACCCGGGGGACCTAAAAGGGCTTTCTTT
CASSPGGPKRAFF
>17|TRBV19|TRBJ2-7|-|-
TGTGCCAGTAGTATAGGACCGACAGGAACGGGCTCATACGAGCAGTACTTC
CASSIGPTGTGSYEQYF
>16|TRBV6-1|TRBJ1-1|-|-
TGTGCCAGCAGTGAAAGGGGGGCCCGGATGAACACTGAAGCTTTCTTT
CASSERGARMNTEAFF
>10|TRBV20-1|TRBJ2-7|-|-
TGCAGTGCTACCCACTACGAGCAGTACTTC
CSATHYEQYF
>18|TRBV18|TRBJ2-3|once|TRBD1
TGTGCCAGCTCACCCGGGACAGGGTTCTCTTCACGGCCTGATACGCAGTATTTT
CASSPGTGFSSRPDTQYF
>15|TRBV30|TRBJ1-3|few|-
TGTGCCTGGAGTTGGACGGGGGTCTCTGGAAACACCATATATTTT
CAWSWTGVSGNTIYF
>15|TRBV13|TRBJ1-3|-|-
TGTGCCAGCAGCTTAGACAGTTCCTCTGGAAACACCATATATTTT
CASSLDSSSGNTIYF
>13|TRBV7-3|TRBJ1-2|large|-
TGTGCCAGCAGCTTCGCAGGGTTTGGTGGCTACACCTTC
CASSFAGFGGYTF
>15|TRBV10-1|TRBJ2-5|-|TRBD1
TGCGCCAGCAGTGAGTCGGCAGGGGGCGGGGAGACCCAGTACTTC
CASSESAGGGETQYF
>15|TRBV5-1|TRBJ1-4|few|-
TGTGCCAGCAGCTCCCCAGGAGAGATGGATGAAAAACTGTTTTTT
CASSSPGEMDEKLFF
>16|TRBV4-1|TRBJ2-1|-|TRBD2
TGCGCCAGCAGCCAAGGTATCCGGACTAGCGGGGGGTCTAGGTTCTTC
CASSQGIRTSGGSRFF
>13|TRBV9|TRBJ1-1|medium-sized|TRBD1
TGTGCCAGCAGCGTAGGGGGGACAGATGAAGCTTTCTTT
CASSVGGTDEAFF
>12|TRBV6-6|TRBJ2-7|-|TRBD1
TGTGCCAGCAGTCTCGACAGGGGCGAGCAGTACTTC
CASSLDRGEQYF
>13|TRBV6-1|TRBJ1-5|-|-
TGTGCCAGCAGCCTCACGGGGAATCAGCCCCAGCATTTT
CASSLTGNQPQHF
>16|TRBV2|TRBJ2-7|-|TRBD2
TGTGCCAGCAGGGGACTAGCGGGGCCCATCTCCTACGAGCAGTACTTC
CASRGLAGPISYEQYF
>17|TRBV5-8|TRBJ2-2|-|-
TGTGCCAGCAGCGCCCGCATAGGAGGTGTGAACACCGGGGAGCTGTTTTTT
CASSARIGGVNTGELFF
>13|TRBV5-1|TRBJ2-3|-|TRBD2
TGCGCCAGCACTTTAGCGGGGGTAGATACGCAGTATTTT
CASTLAGVDTQYF
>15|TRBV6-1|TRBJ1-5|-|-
TGTGCCAGCAGTGAAAGGCCTGAGGGGAATCAGCCCCAGCATTTT
CASSERPEGNQPQHF
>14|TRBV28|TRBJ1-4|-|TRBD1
TGTGCCAGCAGGCCGGGGGGACAGGACGAAAAACTGTTTTTT
CASRPGGQDEKLFF
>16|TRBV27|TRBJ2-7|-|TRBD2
TGTGCCAGCAGCAAAGAACTAGCGGGGGGGCTGGGTGAGCAGTACTTC
CASSKELAGGLGEQYF
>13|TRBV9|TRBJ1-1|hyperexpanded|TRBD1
TGTGCCAGCAGCTACGGGACAGACACTGAAGCTTTCTTT
CASSYGTDTEAFF
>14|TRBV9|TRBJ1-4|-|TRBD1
TGTGCCAGCAGCGGGGACAGAGGAGATGAAAAACTGTTTTTT
CASSGDRGDEKLFF
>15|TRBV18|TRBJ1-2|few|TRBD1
TGTGCCAGCTCCCGGGGGACAGGGGCGGACTATGGCTACACCTTC
CASSRGTGADYGYTF
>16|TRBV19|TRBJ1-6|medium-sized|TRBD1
TGTGCCAGTAGTACCAAACAGGGGATCTATAATTCACCCCTCCACTTT
CASSTKQGIYNSPLHF
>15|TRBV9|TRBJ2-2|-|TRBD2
TGTGCCAGCGGCGGGGGGGCCGCCAACACCGGGGAGCTGTTTTTT
CASGGGAANTGELFF
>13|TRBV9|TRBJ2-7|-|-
TGTGCCAGCAGCGAGTCGCCGAAAAGTGGGCAGTACTTC
CASSESPKSGQYF
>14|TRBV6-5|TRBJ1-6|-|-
TGTGCCAGCATCGGGAGCTCCTATAATTCACCCCTCCACTTT
CASIGSSYNSPLHF
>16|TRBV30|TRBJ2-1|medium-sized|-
TGTGCCCTAAGGAGGCGGGACCAGAGCTCCTACAATGAGCAGTTCTTC
CALRRRDQSSYNEQFF
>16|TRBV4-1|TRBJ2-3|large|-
TGCGCCAGCAGCCAAGACCCTAGGAGGGTCACAGATACGCAGTATTTT
CASSQDPRRVTDTQYF
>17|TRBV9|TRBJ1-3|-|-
TGTGCCAGCAGCGTAGTGGAGGCGTCGGACCTAGGTGGCACCATATATTTT
CASSVVEASDLGGTIYF
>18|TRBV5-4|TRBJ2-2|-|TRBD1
TGTGCCAGCAGCTTAGCCGCTTTCGGGACAGGGAGGACCGGGGAGCTGTTTTTT
CASSLAAFGTGRTGELFF
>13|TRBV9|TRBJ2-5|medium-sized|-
TGTGCCAGCAGCGCCTCTAGGGGGGAGACCCAGTACTTC
CASSASRGETQYF
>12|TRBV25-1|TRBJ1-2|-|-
TGTGCCACCCCCCCTTCGCTGGTCAGGAGAATCTTC
CATPPSLVRRIF
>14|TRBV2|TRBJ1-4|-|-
TGTGCCAGCATCCCGACAGGAACTAATGAAAAACTGTTTTTT
CASIPTGTNEKLFF
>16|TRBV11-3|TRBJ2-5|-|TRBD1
TGTGCCAGCAGCTCCGGCGACAGGGGCGTACAAGAGACCCAGTACTTC
CASSSGDRGVQETQYF
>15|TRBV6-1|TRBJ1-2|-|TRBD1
TGTGCCAGCAGTGAAGCGCAGGGGGATCAGGGAGGCTACACCTTC
CASSEAQGDQGGYTF
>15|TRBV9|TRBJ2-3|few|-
TGTGCCAGCAGCGCCCTCCGGGACTTGGTAGATACGCAGTATTTT
CASSALRDLVDTQYF
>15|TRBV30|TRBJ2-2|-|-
TGTGCCTGGAGTGTGCGGGACAAGAACACCGGGGAGCTGTTTTTT
CAWSVRDKNTGELFF
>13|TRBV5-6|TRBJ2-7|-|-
TGTGCCAGCAGCTTGGTCGGCTCCTACGAGCAGTACTTC
CASSLVGSYEQYF
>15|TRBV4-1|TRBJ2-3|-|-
TGCGCCAGCAGCCAGATACGAGTGGCCCAGGATACGCAGTATTTT
CASSQIRVAQDTQYF